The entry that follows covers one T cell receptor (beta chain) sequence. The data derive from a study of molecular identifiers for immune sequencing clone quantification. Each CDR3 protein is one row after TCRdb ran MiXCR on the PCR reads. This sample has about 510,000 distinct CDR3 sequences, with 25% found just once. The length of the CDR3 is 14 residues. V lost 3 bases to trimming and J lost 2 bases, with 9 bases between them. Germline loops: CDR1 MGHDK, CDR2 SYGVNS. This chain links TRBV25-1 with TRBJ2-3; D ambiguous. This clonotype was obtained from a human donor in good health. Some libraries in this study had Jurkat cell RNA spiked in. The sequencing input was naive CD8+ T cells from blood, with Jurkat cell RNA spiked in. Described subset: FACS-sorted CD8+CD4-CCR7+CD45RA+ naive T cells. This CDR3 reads CASSDLHLTDTQYF. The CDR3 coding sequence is TGTGCCAGCAGTGACCTCCACCTCACAGATACGCAGTATTTT.